Sequencing of this TCR beta chain was carried out in a study of cytomegalovirus exposure and HLA in healthy donors. Overall study findings and caveats: Using a false discovery rate of 0.05, a later analysis showed that 16,951 TCR beta sequences were associated with HLA alleles. Analyzed later, most CMV-associated TCR beta chains appeared HLA-restricted. Clonal expansion, a later analysis showed, was greater in HLA-associated TCR beta chains than in equally common others. Presence/absence analyses assumed roughly uniform sequencing depth across donors, which may not hold.

The CDR3 sequence is 14 residues long. Germline V CDR1 and CDR2: SNHLY, FYNNEI. J was trimmed by 7 bases and V by 8 bases; bases with no gene match: 10. This clone was seen once. Its antigen is unidentified. PCR amplification relied on 60 Vbeta primers (plus 13 Jbeta primers). The data were produced by immunoSEQ multiplex PCR, yet TCRdb's version contains in-frame clones alone and is incomplete. The sample shows 100,000 to 150,000 clones, roughly 84% of them seen only once. This clonotype originated in a boy aged 5-17 years in good health and CMV-seronegative. The chain has TRBV2 and TRBJ1-4, with 7 bases lining up with TRBD1. The sample was PBMCs. The CDR3 protein is CASSMDRNSEKLFF. The CDR3 DNA reads as TGTGCCAGCTCAATGGACAGGAATTCTGAAAAACTGTTTTTT.